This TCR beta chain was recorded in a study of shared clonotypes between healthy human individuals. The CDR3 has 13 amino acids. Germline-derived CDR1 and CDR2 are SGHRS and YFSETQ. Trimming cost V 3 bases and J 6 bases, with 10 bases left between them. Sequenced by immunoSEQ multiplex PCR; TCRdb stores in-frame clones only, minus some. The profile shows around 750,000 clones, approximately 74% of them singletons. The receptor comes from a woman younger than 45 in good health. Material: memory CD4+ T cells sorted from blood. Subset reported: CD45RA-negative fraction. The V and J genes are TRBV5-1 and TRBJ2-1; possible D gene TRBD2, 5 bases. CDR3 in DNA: TGCGCCAGCAGCTCTAACCGGGGCAATGAGCAGTTCTTC. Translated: CASSSNRGNEQFF.